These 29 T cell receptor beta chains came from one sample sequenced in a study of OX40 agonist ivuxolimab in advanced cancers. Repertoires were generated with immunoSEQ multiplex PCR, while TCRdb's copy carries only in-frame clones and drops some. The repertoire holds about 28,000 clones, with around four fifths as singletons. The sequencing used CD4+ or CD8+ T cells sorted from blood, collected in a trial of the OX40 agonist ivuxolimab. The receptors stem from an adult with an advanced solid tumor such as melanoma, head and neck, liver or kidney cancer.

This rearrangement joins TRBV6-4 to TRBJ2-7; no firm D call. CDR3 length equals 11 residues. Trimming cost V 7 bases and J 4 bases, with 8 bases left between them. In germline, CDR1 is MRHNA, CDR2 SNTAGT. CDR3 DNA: TGTGCCAGCATTTGGGAATACGAGCAGTACTTC. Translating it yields CASIWEYEQYF.

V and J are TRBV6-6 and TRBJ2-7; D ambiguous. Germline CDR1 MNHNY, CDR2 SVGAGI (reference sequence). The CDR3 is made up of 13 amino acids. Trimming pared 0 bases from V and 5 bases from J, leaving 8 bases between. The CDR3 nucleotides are TGTGCCAGCAGTTACTCCCTTTCCCACGAGCAGTACTTC. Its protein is CASSYSLSHEQYF.

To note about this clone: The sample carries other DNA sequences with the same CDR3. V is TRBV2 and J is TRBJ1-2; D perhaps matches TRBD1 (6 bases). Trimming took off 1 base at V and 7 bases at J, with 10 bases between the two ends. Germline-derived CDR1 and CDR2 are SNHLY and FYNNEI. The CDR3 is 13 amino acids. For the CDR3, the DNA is TGTGCCAGCAGTGAAGGGGGGGGGCGTGGCTACACCTTC. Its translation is CASSEGGGRGYTF.

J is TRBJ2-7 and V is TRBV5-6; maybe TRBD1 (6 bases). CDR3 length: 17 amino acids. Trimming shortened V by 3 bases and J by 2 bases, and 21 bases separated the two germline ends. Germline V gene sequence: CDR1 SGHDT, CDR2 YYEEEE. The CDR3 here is CASSSSPTDSTPYEQYF. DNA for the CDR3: TGTGCCAGCAGCTCATCCCCCACGGACAGTACTCCCTACGAGCAGTACTTC. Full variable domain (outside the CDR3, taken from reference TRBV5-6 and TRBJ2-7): DAGVTQSPTHLIKTRGQQVTLRCSPKSGHDTVSWYQQALGQGPQFIFQYYEEEERQRGNFPDRFSGHQFPNYSSELNVNALLLGDSALYLCASSSSPTDSTPYEQYFGPGTRLTVT.

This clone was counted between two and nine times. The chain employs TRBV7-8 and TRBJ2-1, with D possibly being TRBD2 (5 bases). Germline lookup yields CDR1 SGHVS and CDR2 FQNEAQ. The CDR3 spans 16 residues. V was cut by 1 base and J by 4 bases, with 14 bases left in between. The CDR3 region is CASSLDEGFRYNEQFF. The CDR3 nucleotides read TGTGCCAGCAGCTTAGATGAGGGATTTAGGTACAATGAGCAGTTCTTC.

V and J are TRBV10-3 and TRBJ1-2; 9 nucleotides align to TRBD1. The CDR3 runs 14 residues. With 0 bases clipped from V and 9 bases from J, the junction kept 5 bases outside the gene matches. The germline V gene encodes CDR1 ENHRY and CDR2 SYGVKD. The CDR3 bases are TGTGCCATCAGTGAGTCGACAGGGGGGCATCGCTACACCTTC. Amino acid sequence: CAISESTGGHRYTF.

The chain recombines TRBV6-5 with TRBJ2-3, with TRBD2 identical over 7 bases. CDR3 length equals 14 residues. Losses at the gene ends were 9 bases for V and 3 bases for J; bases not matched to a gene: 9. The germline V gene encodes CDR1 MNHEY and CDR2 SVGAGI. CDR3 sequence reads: CASQAGRVTDTQYF. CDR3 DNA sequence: TGTGCCAGTCAAGCGGGGCGGGTTACAGATACGCAGTATTTT.

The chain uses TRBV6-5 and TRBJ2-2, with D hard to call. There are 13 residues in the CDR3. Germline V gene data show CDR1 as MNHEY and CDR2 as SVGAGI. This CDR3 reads CATLSIGTGELFF. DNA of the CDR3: TGTGCGACCTTGTCTATCGGCACCGGGGAGCTGTTTTTT.

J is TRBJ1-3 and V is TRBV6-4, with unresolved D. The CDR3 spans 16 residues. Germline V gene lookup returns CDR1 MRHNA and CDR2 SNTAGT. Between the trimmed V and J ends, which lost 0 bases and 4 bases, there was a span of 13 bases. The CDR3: CASSDSGGIKGNTIYF. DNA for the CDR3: TGTGCCAGCAGTGACTCGGGAGGGATTAAAGGAAACACCATATATTTT.

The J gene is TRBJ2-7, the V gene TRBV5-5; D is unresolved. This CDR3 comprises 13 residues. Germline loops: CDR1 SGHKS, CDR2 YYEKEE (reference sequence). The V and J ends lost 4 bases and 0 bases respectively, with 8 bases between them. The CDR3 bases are TGTGCCAGCAGCCGCCGGCCCTCCTACGAGCAGTACTTC. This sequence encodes CASSRRPSYEQYF.

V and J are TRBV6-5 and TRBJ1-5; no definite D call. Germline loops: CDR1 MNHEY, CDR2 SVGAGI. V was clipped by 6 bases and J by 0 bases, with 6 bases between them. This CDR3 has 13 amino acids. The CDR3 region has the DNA TGTGCCAGCAGCTCGTATAGCAATCAGCCCCAGCATTTT. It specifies CASSSYSNQPQHF.

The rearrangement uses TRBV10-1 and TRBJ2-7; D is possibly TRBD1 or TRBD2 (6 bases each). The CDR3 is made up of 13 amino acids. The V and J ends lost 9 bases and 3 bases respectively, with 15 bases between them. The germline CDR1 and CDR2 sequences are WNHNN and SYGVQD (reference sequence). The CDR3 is CARPEGVYYEQYF. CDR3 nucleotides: TGCGCCAGACCGGAGGGGGTTTACTACGAGCAGTACTTC.

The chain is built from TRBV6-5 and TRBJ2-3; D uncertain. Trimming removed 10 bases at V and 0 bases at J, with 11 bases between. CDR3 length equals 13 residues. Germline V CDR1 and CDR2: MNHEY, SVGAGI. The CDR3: CATEPSSTDTQYF. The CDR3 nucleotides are TGTGCCACGGAGCCTTCTAGCACAGATACGCAGTATTTT.

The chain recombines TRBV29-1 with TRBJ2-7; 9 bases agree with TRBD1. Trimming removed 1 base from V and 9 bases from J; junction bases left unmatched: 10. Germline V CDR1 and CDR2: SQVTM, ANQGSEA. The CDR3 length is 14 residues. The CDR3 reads CSVEGGQGLLMQYF. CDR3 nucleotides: TGCAGCGTTGAAGGGGGACAGGGACTCCTAATGCAGTACTTC.

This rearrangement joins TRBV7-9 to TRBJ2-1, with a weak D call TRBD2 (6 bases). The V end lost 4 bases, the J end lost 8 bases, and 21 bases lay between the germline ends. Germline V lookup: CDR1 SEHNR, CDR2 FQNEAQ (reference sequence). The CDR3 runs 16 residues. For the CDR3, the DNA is TGTGCCAGCAGCTCCAATCCGGGACTCCCTACGGATGAGCAGTTCTTC. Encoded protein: CASSSNPGLPTDEQFF.

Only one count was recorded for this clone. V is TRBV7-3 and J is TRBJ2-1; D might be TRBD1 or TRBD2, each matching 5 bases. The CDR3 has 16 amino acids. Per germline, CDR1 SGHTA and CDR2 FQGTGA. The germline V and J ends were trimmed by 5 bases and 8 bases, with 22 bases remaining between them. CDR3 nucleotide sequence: TGTGCCAGCAGCCCCACCCCGGGGCTCCTATACGATGAGCAGTTCTTC. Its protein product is CASSPTPGLLYDEQFF.

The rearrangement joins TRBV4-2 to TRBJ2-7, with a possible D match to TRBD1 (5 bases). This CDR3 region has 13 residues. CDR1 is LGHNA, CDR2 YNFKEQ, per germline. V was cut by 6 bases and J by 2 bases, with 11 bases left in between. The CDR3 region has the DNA TGTGCCAGCAGTTTGGACACGACCTACGAGCAGTACTTC. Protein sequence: CASSLDTTYEQYF.

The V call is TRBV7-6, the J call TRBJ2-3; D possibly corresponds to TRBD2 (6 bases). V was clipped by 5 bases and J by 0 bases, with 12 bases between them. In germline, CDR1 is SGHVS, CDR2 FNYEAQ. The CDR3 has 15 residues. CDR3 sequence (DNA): TGTGCCAGCAGCCCCGGGGGTTTTAGCACAGATACGCAGTATTTT. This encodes CASSPGGFSTDTQYF.

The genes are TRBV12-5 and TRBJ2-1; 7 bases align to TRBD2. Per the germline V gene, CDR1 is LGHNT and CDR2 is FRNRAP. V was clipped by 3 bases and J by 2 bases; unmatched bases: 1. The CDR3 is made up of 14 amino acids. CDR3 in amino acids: CASGFSGPYNEQFF. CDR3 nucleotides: TGTGCTAGTGGTTTTAGCGGGCCCTACAATGAGCAGTTCTTC.

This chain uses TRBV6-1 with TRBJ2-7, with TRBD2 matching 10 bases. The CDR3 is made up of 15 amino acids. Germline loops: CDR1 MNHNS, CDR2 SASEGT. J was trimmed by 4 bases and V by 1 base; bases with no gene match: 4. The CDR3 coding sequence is TGTGCCAGCAGTGAAGAAACTAGCGGGGCTTACGAGCAGTACTTC. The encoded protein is CASSEETSGAYEQYF.

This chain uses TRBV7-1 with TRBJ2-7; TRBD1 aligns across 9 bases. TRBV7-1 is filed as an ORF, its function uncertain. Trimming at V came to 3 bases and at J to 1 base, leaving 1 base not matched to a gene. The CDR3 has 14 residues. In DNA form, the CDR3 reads TGTGCCAGCAGCTCGACAGGGGGGTCCTACGAGCAGTACTTC. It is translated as CASSSTGGSYEQYF.

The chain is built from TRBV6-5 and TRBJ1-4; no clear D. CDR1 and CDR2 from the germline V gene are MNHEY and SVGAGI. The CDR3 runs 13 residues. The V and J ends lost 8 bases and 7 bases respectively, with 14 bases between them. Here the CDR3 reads CASSWGWGEKLFF. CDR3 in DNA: TGTGCCAGCTCATGGGGTTGGGGTGAAAAACTGTTTTTT.

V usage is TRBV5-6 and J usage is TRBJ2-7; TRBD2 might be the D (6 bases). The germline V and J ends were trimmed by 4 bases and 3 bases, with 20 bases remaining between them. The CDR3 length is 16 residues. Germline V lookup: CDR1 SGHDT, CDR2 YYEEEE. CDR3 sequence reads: CASSPGVRDGSYEQYF. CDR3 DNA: TGTGCCAGCAGCCCGGGGGTCCGGGACGGAAGCTACGAGCAGTACTTC.

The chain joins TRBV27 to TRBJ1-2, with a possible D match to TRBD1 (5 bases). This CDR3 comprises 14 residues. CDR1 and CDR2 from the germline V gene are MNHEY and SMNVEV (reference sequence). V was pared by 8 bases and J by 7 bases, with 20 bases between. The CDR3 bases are TGTGCCAGCTCTGAGGAGGGGTCATATCGTGGCTACACCTTC. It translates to CASSEEGSYRGYTF.

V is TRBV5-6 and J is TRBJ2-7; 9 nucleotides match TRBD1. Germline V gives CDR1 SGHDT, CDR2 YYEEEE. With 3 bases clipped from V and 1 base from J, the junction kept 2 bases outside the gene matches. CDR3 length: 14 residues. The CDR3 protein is CASSSTGGSYEQYF. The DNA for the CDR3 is TGTGCCAGCAGCTCGACAGGGGGGTCCTACGAGCAGTACTTC.

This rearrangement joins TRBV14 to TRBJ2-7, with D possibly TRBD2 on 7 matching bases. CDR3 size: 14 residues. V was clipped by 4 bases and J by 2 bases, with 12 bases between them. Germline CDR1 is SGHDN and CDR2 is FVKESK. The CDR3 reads CASSRGGGAYEQYF. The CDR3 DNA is TGTGCCAGCAGCCGAGGGGGGGGAGCCTACGAGCAGTACTTC.

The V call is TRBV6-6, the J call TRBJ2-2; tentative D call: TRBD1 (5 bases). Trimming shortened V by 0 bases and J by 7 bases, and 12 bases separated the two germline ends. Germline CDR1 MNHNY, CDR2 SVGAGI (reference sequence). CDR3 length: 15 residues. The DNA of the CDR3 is TGTGCCAGCAGTTACTCAAGACAGTCCGGCGGGGAGCTGTTTTTT. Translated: CASSYSRQSGGELFF.

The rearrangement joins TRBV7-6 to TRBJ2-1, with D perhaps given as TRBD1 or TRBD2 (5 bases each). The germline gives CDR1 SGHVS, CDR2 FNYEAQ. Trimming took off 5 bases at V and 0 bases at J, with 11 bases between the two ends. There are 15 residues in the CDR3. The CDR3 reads CASSTGTSSYNEQFF. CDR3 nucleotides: TGTGCCAGCAGCACGGGGACGAGCTCCTACAATGAGCAGTTCTTC. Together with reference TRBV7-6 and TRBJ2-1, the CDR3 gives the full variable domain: GAGVSQSPRYKVTKRGQDVALRCDPISGHVSLYWYRQALGQGPEFLTYFNYEAQQDKSGLPNDRFSAERPEGSISTLTIQRTEQRDSAMYRCASSTGTSSYNEQFFGPGTRLTVL.

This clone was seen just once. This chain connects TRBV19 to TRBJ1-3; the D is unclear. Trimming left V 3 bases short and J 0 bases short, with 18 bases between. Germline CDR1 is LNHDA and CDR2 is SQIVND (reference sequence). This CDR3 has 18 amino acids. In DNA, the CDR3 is TGTGCCAGTAGTATCAGCTTTCCCGGAGGGCGCTCTGGAAACACCATATATTTT. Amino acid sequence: CASSISFPGGRSGNTIYF.